This TCR beta chain stems from a study of patients and donors after allogeneic stem cell transplantation. TCRdb passed the RT-PCR reads through MiXCR, listing each CDR3 protein once. The sample consists of roughly 230,000 distinct CDR3 sequences, around an eighth of them appearing once. This CDR3 comprises 17 residues. Losses at the gene ends were 3 bases for V and 3 bases for J; bases not matched to a gene: 15. The germline gives CDR1 DFQATT, CDR2 SNEGSKA (reference sequence). The TCR was taken from a human donor who was either an allogeneic HSCT recipient or a stem cell or donor lymphocyte infusion donor (not recorded which). It is not recorded whose cells these are; they may come from a transplant donor. The source material was blood, either unsorted or a sorted T cell fraction (not recorded which). The chain carries TRBV20-1 and TRBJ2-5; 8 bases are a match to TRBD1. The DNA of the CDR3 is TGCAGTGCTAGCTCGGTGGACAGGGCCTGGACGAAAGAGACCCAGTACTTC. It is translated as CSASSVDRAWTKETQYF.